What follows are 5 T cell receptor beta chains derived from one specimen sequenced in a study of PD-1 blockade in mismatch repair-deficient tumors. Produced via immunoSEQ multiplex PCR; TCRdb's table is partial and in-frame only. This table holds some 19,000 clones, approximately 80% found once. The sequences come from PBMCs, collected 52 weeks after starting pembrolizumab. The receptors shown here come from an adult with mismatch repair-deficient cancer.

This clone has a single count. The chain is built from TRBV9 and TRBJ2-1; 12 bases line up with TRBD2. V was clipped by 0 bases and J by 6 bases; unmatched bases: 1. Looked up from germline, CDR1 is SGDLS and CDR2 is YYNGEE. This CDR3 is built from 15 residues. The CDR3 protein is CASSVELAGGNEQFF. Written as DNA, the CDR3 is TGTGCCAGCAGCGTAGAACTAGCGGGAGGCAATGAGCAGTTCTTC.

The V call is TRBV11-3, the J call TRBJ1-3, with unresolved D. Germline V gene lookup returns CDR1 SGHNT and CDR2 YENEEA. Trimming removed 2 bases at V and 0 bases at J, with 8 bases between. There are 15 residues in the CDR3. The CDR3 region is CASSLTAASGNTIYF. The DNA of the CDR3 is TGTGCCAGCAGCTTAACAGCGGCCTCTGGAAACACCATATATTTT.

The chain has TRBV5-6 and TRBJ1-6; 8 bases fit TRBD1. Germline lookup yields CDR1 SGHDT and CDR2 YYEEEE. The CDR3 totals 14 residues. V lost 4 bases and J lost 8; bases outside the gene matches: 5. The CDR3 sequence: CASSRGQGDSPLHF. The CDR3 nucleotides read TGTGCCAGCAGCCGCGGACAGGGTGATTCACCCCTCCACTTT. Drawing the rest from reference TRBV5-6 and TRBJ1-6, the complete variable domain is DAGVTQSPTHLIKTRGQQVTLRCSPKSGHDTVSWYQQALGQGPQFIFQYYEEEERQRGNFPDRFSGHQFPNYSSELNVNALLLGDSALYLCASSRGQGDSPLHFGNGTRLTVT.

Concerning this clone itself: This same CDR3 is encoded by further DNA sequences in the sample. The chain combines TRBV6-5 with TRBJ2-3; tentative D call: TRBD2 (6 bases). Germline-derived CDR1 and CDR2 are MNHEY and SVGAGI. The CDR3 is 14 residues long. Trimming left V 6 bases short and J 3 bases short, with 13 bases between. Here the CDR3 DNA reads TGTGCCAGCAGCTCCCCGGGAGTGACAGATACGCAGTATTTT. It specifies CASSSPGVTDTQYF.

This clone was seen a few times. The chain links TRBV19 to TRBJ1-5, with a tentative D call TRBD1 (6 bases). This CDR3 comprises 17 residues. The V and J ends lost 2 bases and 1 base respectively, with 15 bases between them. CDR1 LNHDA and CDR2 SQIVND come from the germline V gene (reference sequence). DNA for the CDR3: TGTGCCAGTAGTATATTGGACAGCACGGAGAGCAATCAGCCCCAGCATTTT. Translation gives CASSILDSTESNQPQHF.